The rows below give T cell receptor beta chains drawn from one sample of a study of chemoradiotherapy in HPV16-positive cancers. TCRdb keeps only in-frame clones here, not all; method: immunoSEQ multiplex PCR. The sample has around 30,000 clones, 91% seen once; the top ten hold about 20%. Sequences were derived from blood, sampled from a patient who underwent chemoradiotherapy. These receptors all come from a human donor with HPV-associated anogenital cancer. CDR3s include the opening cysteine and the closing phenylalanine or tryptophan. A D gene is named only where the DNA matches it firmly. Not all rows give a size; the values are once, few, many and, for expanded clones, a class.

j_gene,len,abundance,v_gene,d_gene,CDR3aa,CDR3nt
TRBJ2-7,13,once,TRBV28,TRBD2,CASSEAGRYEQYF,TGTGCCAGCAGTGAAGCGGGACGCTACGAGCAGTACTTC
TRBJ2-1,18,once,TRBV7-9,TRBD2,CASSSHQGLAGRYNEQFF,TGTGCCAGCAGCTCCCATCAGGGACTAGCGGGTAGATACAATGAGCAGTTCTTC
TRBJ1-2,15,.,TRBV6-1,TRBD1,CASRSRDRALDGYTF,TGTGCCAGCAGATCCCGGGACAGGGCTTTAGATGGCTACACCTTC
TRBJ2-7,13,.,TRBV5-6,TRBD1,CASSWGQAYEQYF,TGTGCCAGCAGCTGGGGACAGGCCTACGAGCAGTACTTC
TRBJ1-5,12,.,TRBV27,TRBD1,CASSSPGQGTHF,TGTGCCAGCAGCTCACCGGGACAGGGGACTCATTTT
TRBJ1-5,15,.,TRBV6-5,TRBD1,CASRPGQGANQPQHF,TGTGCCAGCAGACCGGGACAGGGGGCGAATCAGCCCCAGCATTTT
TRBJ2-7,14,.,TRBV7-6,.,CASSLGGLSYEQYF,TGTGCCAGCAGCTTAGGTGGACTCTCCTACGAGCAGTACTTC
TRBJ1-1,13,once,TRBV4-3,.,CASSQEWAAEAFF,TGCGCCAGCAGCCAAGAATGGGCTGCTGAAGCTTTCTTT
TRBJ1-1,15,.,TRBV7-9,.,CASSKGTILNTEAFF,TGTGCCAGCAGTAAGGGGACAATCTTGAACACTGAAGCTTTCTTT
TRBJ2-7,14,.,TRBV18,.,CASSRPMASYEQYF,TGTGCCAGCTCACGGCCAATGGCTTCCTACGAGCAGTACTTC